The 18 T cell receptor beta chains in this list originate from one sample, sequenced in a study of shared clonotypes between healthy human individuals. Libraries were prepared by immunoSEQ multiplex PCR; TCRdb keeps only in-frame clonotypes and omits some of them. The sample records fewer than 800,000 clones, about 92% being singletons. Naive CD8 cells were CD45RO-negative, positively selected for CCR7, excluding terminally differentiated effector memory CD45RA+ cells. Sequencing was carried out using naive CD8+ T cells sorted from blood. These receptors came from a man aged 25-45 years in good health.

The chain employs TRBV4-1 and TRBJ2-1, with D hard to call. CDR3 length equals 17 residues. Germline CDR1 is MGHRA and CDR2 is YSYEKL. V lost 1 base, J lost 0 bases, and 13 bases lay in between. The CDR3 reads CASSQGSDGRSYNEQFF. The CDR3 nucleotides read TGCGCCAGCAGCCAAGGGTCGGACGGACGCTCCTACAATGAGCAGTTCTTC.

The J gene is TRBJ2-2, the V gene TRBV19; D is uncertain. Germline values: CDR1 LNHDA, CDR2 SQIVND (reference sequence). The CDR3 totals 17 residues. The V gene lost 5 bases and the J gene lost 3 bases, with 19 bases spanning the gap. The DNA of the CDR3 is TGTGCCAGTAGTCTCATCTCGGGCCTCTCTGACACCGGGGAGCTGTTTTTT. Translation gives CASSLISGLSDTGELFF. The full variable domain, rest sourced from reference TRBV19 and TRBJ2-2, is DGGITQSPKYLFRKEGQNVTLSCEQNLNHDAMYWYRQDPGQGLRLIYYSQIVNDFQKGDIAEGYSVSREKKESFPLTVTSAQKNPTAFYLCASSLISGLSDTGELFFGEGSRLTVL.

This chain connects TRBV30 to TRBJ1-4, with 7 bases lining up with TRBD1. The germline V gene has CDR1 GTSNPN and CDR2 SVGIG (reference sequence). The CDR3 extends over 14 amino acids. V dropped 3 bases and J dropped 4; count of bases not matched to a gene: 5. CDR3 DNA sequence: TGTGCCTGGAGAACCGGGACAGATAATGAAAAACTGTTTTTT. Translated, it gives CAWRTGTDNEKLFF. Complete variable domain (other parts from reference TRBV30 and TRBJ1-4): SQTIHQWPATLVQPVGSPLSLECTVEGTSNPNLYWYRQAAGRGLQLLFYSVGIGQISSEVPQNLSASRPQDRQFILSSKKLLLSDSGFYLCAWRTGTDNEKLFFGSGTQLSVL.

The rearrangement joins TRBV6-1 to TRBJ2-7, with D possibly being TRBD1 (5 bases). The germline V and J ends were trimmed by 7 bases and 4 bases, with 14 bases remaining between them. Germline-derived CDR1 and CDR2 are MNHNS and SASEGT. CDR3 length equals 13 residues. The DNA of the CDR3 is TGTGCCAGCATGGGCAGGGATAGATACGAGCAGTACTTC. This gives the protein CASMGRDRYEQYF.

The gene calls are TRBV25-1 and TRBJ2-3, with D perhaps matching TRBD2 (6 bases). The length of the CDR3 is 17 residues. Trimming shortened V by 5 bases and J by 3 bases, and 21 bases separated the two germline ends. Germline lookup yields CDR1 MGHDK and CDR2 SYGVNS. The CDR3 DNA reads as TGTGCCAGCAGTCTCGGGAGTACCCTTAGGGGAACAGATACGCAGTATTTT. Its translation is CASSLGSTLRGTDTQYF.

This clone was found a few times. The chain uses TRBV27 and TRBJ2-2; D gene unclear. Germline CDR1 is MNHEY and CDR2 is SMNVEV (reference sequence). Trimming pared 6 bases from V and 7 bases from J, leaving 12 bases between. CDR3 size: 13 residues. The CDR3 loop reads CASSSAAIGELFF. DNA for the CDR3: TGTGCCAGCAGCTCTGCGGCGATCGGGGAGCTGTTTTTT.

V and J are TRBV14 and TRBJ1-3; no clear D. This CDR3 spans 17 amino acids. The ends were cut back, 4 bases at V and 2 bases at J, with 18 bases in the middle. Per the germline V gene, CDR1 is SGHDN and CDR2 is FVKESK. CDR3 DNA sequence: TGTGCCAGCAGCCCCCACCTTGGCGAGTACCCTGGAAACACCATATATTTT. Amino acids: CASSPHLGEYPGNTIYF.

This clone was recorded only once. CDR3 bases: TGTGCCAGCAGCGTCGGGCTTCATCGCGGCTCAGCCAAAAACATTCAGTACTTC. Amino acids: CASSVGLHRGSAKNIQYF. The gene calls are TRBV7-6 and TRBJ2-4; D is unresolved. Trimming took 5 bases from V and 0 from J, leaving 20 bases between them. The CDR3 has 18 residues. Germline V gene data show CDR1 as SGHVS and CDR2 as FNYEAQ.

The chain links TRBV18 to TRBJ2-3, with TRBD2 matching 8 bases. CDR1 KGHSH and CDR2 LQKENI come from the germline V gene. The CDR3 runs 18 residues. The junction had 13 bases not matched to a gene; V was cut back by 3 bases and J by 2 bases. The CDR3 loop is CASSPRREGGLITDTQYF. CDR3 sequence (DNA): TGTGCCAGCTCACCCCGTCGGGAGGGAGGCCTCATCACAGATACGCAGTATTTT.

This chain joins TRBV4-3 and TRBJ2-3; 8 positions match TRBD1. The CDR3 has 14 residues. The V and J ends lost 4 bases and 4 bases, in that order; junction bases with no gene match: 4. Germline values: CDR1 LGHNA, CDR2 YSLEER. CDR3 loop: CASSPGQGADTQYF. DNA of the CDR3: TGCGCCAGCAGCCCTGGACAGGGAGCAGATACGCAGTATTTT.

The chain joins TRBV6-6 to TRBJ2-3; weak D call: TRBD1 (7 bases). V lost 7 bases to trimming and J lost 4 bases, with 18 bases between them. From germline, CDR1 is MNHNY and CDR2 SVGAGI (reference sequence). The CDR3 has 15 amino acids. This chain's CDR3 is CASIPDREVADTQYF. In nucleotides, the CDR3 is TGTGCCAGCATTCCAGACAGGGAGGTTGCAGATACGCAGTATTTT.

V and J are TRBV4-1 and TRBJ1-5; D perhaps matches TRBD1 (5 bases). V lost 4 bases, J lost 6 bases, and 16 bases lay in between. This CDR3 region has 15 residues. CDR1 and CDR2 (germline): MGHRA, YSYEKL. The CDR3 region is CASSPAQGEGQPQHF. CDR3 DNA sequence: TGCGCCAGCAGCCCAGCCCAGGGTGAAGGTCAGCCCCAGCATTTT.

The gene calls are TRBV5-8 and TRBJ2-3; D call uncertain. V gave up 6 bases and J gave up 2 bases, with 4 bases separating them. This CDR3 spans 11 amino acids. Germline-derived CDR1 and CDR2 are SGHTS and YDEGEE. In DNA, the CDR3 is TGTGCCAGCATCATCACAGATACGCAGTATTTT. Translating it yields CASIITDTQYF.

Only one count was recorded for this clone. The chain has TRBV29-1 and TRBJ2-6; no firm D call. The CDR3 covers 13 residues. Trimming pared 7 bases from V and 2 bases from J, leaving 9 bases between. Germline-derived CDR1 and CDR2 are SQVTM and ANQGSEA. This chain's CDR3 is CSAYDTGANVLTF. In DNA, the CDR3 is TGCAGCGCTTATGATACTGGGGCCAACGTCCTGACTTTC.

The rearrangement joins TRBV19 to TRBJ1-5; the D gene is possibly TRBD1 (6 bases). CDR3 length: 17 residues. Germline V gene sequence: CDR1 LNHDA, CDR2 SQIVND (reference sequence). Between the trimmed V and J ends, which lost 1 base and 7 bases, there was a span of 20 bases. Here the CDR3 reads CASSIVSFGTQGQPQHF. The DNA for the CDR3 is TGTGCCAGTAGTATAGTTTCTTTTGGGACACAGGGCCAGCCCCAGCATTTT.

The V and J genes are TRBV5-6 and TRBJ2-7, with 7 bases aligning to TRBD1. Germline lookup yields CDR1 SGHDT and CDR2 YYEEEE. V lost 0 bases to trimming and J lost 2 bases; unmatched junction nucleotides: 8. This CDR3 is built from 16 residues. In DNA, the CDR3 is TGTGCCAGCAGCTTGGGGGCGACAGGGTCCCCCTACGAGCAGTACTTC. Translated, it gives CASSLGATGSPYEQYF.

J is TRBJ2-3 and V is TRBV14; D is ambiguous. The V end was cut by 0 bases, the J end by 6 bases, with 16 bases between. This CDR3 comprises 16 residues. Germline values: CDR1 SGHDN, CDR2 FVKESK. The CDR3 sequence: CASSQDAGSLGDTQYF. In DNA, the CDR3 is TGTGCCAGCAGCCAAGATGCCGGTTCCCTGGGGGATACGCAGTATTTT.

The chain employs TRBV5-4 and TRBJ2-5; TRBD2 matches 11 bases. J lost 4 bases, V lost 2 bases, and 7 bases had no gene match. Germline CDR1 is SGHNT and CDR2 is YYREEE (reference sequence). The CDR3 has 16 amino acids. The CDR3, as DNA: TGTGCCAGCAGCTTAGAACTAGCGGGAGTGAGAGAGACCCAGTACTTC. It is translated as CASSLELAGVRETQYF.